Sequencing of this T cell receptor beta chain was carried out in a study of cytomegalovirus exposure and HLA in healthy donors (TCRdb year 2017). Background for the entire study: According to an earlier analysis of a few hundred of the donors, about 179 million T cells yielded roughly 100 million unique TCR beta sequences and about 300 Gb of sequence data. Approximately 310 gigabases of sequencing data and approximately 93 million unique TCR sequences were included in an early release covering several hundred HLA-typed donors. Among the roughly 400 genotyped donors, approximately 81% belonged to the genetic ancestry cluster associated with self-reported Caucasian donors. The study aimed to test whether cataloging public T cell receptors could reveal signatures of past pathogen exposure. The study profiled the T cell repertoires of 550 to 700 subjects by immunosequencing and related them to cytomegalovirus serostatus. Along with the roughly 670-subject first cohort, a separate validation cohort of over a hundred different subjects was used. To predict cytomegalovirus infection status, the study brought together high-throughput TCR immunosequencing, statistical association of individual TCRs with disease status, and machine learning. A later analysis re-analyzed previously published TCR beta repertoires from 500 to 700 donors and added high-resolution HLA genotyping to study TCR occurrence patterns. Rather than drawing on any new phenotypic data, the later analysis identified candidate immune exposures from TCR beta sequences and the way those sequences occurred across donors. In an earlier analysis of 500 to 650 of the donors, high-throughput TCR beta sequencing was used to judge whether each TCR beta V gene segment behaved as functional or pseudogenic. Donor age, sex, ethnicity and CMV serostatus were compiled together with the repertoire data. In a later genetic analysis, genome-wide SNP genotypes for 398 of the 666 donors were used, and that subset was treated as a discovery cohort. All discovery cohort repertoires had been generated using a single sequencing platform. HLA typing included class I and class II loci at four-digit resolution. Typing coverage varied by locus: 629-630 donors for A, B, C, DRB1 and DQB1; 500 to 550 for DQA1; more than 600 for DPA1; 400 to 480 for DPB1. Because of strong linkage in the cohort, roughly five DR-DQ haplotypes were treated as single units for association and clustering. Among approximately 370 genotyped donors of the cohort, an average of approximately 220,000 unique TCR beta nucleotide sequences was sequenced per donor, of which about 19% were non-productive.

In the case of this clone: What antigen it recognizes has not been identified. Base quality data are lacking; no much larger clone is found one base away.

General conclusions and limits of the study: CMV serostatus was the only immune exposure information available for the cohort. A later analysis found that HLA-associated TCR beta chains were more clonally expanded and had lower generation probabilities than equally common non-associated chains. An earlier analysis of some 560 of the donors showed that most TCR beta V segments appeared in productive rearrangements either about 90% or about 30% of the time, which broadly matched IMGT annotations. When HLA alleles, especially DR and DQ, strongly co-occurred, TCR associations were difficult to assign to individual alleles. About 15 rarely observed V segments, including chromosome 9 orphons, were excluded from the earlier analysis of some 590 of the donors because counts were too low. According to a later genetic analysis, donors in an Asian-associated ancestry cluster had fewer N-insertions in productive TCRs than the approximately 700-donor mean. Because HLA typing was missing for some donors at each locus, association tests included only the typed subset. The study listed 150 to 200 TCR beta chains as associated with cytomegalovirus. Cytomegalovirus status was reported to be diagnosed by the classifier with high specificity and sensitivity in both the original and validation cohorts. A further reported finding was that TCR beta sequences accurately predicted the HLA-A and HLA-B alleles for most subjects in the first cohort. A later analysis found that TCR association rates varied across HLA loci, with DRB1 alleles showing the most associated TCRs and HLA-C alleles the fewest. At a false discovery rate of 0.05, a later analysis linked fewer than 20,000 TCR beta sequences to specific HLA alleles. A later analysis reported that several top co-occurrence clusters appeared linked to parvovirus B19, influenza, CMV and Epstein-Barr virus. Most TCR sequences were seen in very few donors, while some public TCRs were found in many individuals. Linkage disequilibrium might explain the correlated functional status among segregating V segments, but an unknown experimental factor could not be excluded. In vitro tests confirmed that three of the cytomegalovirus-associated TCR beta chains recognize cytomegalovirus antigens. In a later genetic analysis, a missense DCLRE1C variant was associated with V-gene and J-gene trimming of TCR beta chains, and the association was replicated in an independent cohort. This cohort had only TCR beta chains sequenced, and the lack of alpha or paired-chain data limited which features could be detected. Most CMV-associated TCR beta chains appeared to be HLA-restricted in a later analysis, and the HLA associations seemed to be driven largely by CMV exposure. Roughly uniform sequencing depth across donors was assumed in presence/absence analyses, although this assumption may not hold. Because the 87-base-pair reads could not distinguish some IMGT-functional V segments, including TRBV6-2 and TRBV6-3, those segments were excluded. It was suggested by the authors that the approach could potentially be generalized to other disease states and immunological phenotypes. A cluster of highly shared sequence variants was judged likely to be a technical artifact of the sequencing pipeline.

The CDR3 goes from the cysteine to the phenylalanine over 18 residues. The only DNA kept is the CDR3, 54 bases in frame from the first base. CDR1 and CDR2 were assigned from the germline V gene (reference sequence) as SGHNT and YYREEE. V is pruned by 0 bases and J by 3 bases, leaving 6 bases of the junction without a gene match. The library was made by the immunoSEQ multiplex PCR assay. For the multiplex PCR, a mixture combining 60 forward primers for TCR Vbeta segments and 13 reverse primers for TCR Jbeta segments was used. Amplification of the CDR3 region of rearranged TCR beta genes was performed with a multiplex PCR assay on genomic DNA. The amplified TCR beta libraries were sequenced on the Illumina HiSeq System as 87-base-pair reads. Turning to the authors' computational methods: In a later analysis, tens of millions of unique TCR beta chains were counted across the 690 or so repertoires, and approximately 9.9 million of these chains were shared by at least two donors. Raw reads were error-corrected and collapsed into unique sequences by a nearest-neighbor algorithm in which closely related sequences were merged to remove PCR and sequencing errors. To assign V, D and J gene segments, CDR3 sequences were aligned to IMGT reference sequences. Each retained sequence needed at least a six-nucleotide match to both a V gene segment and a J gene segment. A rearrangement counted as productive if the CDR3 had no stop codons and remained in frame with V and J, and every other rearrangement counted as non-productive. CDR3 was defined according to IMGT convention as the region running from the second conserved V-encoded cysteine to the conserved J-encoded phenylalanine. The earlier analysis of about 640 of the donors excluded any sequence lacking an unambiguous match to a single V gene segment. In an earlier analysis of approximately 590 of the donors, V segments were called functional above 56.7% productive rearrangements and were called segregating when the between-donor standard deviation exceeded 5%. To diagnose cytomegalovirus status from the catalog of TCR beta chain sequences, a statistical classification framework was built. In a later analysis, V and J genes were assigned by comparing TCR nucleotide sequences against IMGT/GENE-DB human TR gene sequences. In a later analysis, CDR3 sequences and most-parsimonious VDJ recombination scenarios were assigned using the TCRdist pipeline. In a later analysis, every TCR beta chain was defined by the combination of its CDR3 amino acid sequence and its V-gene family, and reads without a unique V-gene family were dropped. To address suspected cross-contamination and a sequencing artifact, a later analysis removed roughly 580 highly shared, low-generation-probability nucleotide sequences. In a later analysis, a clonal expansion index was calculated for each public chain from normalized within-repertoire ranks of inferred template counts. A later analysis computed generation probabilities with a VDJ recombination model fitted to out-of-frame rearrangements, and checked the results against IGoR. In a later analysis, TCR-TCR, TCR-HLA and TCR-CMV co-occurrence was scored with hypergeometric tests, and a repertoire-size bias correction was applied to TCR pairs. False discovery rates were estimated in a later analysis by permuting HLA or CMV assignments 20 times. In a later analysis, co-occurring TCRs were grouped using DBSCAN, with TCRdist sequence similarity added in when clustering inside HLA-allele-positive subsets. Co-occurrence clustering excluded repertoires with fewer than 30,000 or more than 120,000 public chains, plus five with anomalous nucleotide sharing. TCRdb holds this immuneACCESS table with in-frame rearrangements only. Some clones are missing; in checked studies, unresolved V genes explain under half, and the rest has no known cause. That table furnishes V, J and clone size, whereas the DNA furnished D and trimming. The sample table contains 60,000 or so clones; only one count was recorded for around three quarters of them. The ten largest account for about 3.3% of the sample.

The cohort was made up of approximately 670 healthy bone marrow donors. At the time of sampling, all cohort members were nominally healthy, though unrecorded immune exposures were likely present. The donor tested CMV seropositive, placing the donor among the 250 to 350 seropositive members of the cohort. Each donor provided a peripheral blood sample, and peripheral blood mononuclear cells were used for TCR beta sequencing. The Qiagen DNeasy Blood Extraction Kit was used to extract genomic DNA from the blood cell samples. The chain is encoded by TRBV5-4 joined to TRBJ2-2; a stretch of 12 junction bases matches TRBD2. Sequencing was performed on PBMCs. This receptor was taken from a middle-aged woman in good health and CMV-seropositive. The CDR3 corresponds to CASSLGLAGGPDTGELFF. In nucleotide form, the sequence is TGTGCCAGCAGCTTGGGGCTAGCGGGGGGGCCGGACACCGGGGAGCTGTTTTTT.